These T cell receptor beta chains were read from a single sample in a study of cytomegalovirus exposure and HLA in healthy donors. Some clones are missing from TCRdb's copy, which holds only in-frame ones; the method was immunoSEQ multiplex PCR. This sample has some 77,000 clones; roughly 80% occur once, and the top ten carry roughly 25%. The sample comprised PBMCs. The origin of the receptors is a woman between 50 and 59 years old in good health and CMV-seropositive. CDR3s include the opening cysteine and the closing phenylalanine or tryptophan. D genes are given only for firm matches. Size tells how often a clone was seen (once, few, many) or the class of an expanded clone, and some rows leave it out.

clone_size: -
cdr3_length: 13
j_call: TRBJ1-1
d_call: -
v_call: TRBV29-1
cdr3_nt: TGCAGCGTCGCTCGCAGGGGGAACACTGAAGCTTTCTTT
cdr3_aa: CSVARRGNTEAFF

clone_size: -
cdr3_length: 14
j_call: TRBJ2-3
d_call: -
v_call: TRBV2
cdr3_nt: TGTGCCAGCAGTGACAGGGGTACGACAGATACGCAGTATTTT
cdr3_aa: CASSDRGTTDTQYF

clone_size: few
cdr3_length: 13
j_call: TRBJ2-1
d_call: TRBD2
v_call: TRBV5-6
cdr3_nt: TGTGCCAGCAGCCTCCCGGGGGGAGGTGAGCAGTTCTTC
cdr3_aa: CASSLPGGGEQFF

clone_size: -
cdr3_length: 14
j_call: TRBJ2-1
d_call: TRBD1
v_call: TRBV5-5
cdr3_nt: TGTGCCAGCAGCCGGGACAGTTCCTCCCGGGGGCAGTTCTTC
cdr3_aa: CASSRDSSSRGQFF

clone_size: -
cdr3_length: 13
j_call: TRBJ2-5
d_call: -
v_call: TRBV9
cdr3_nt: TGTGCCAGCAGCGGGTCAGGGCTAGAGACCCAGTACTTC
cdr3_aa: CASSGSGLETQYF

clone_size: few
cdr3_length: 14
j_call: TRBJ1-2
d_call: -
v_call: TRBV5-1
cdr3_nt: TGCGCCAGCAGCTTGGATGTCTTAAACTATGGCTACACCTTC
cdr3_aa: CASSLDVLNYGYTF

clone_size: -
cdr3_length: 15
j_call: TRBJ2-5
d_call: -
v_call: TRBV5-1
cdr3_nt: TGCGCCAGCAGCTTGGGAAACCAAGGGGGAGAGACCCAGTACTTC
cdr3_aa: CASSLGNQGGETQYF

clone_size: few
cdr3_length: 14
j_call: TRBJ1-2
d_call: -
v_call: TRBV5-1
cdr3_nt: TGCGCCAGCAGCTTATCAGGGGTGAACTATGGCTACACCTTC
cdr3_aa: CASSLSGVNYGYTF

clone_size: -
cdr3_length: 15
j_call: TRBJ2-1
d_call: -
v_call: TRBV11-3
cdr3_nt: TGTGCCAGCAGCACCCGAACGGGACACTACAATGAGCAGTTCTTC
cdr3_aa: CASSTRTGHYNEQFF

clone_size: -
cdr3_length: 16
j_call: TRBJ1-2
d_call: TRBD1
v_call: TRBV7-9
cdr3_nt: TGTGCCAGCAGCCGGAGTGTTACAGGGGGCTACTATGGCTACACCTTC
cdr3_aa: CASSRSVTGGYYGYTF

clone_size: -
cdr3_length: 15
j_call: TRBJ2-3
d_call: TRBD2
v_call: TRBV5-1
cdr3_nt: TGCGCCAGCAGCTTCCTGCGGGAGTCTTCAGATACGCAGTATTTT
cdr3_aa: CASSFLRESSDTQYF

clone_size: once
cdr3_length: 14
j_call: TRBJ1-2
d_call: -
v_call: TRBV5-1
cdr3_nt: TGCGCCAGCACCCTGGGGCAGTCTAACTATGGCTACACCTTC
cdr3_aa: CASTLGQSNYGYTF

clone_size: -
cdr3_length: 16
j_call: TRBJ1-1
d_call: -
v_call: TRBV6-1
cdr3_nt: TGTGCCAGCAGTGAATGGAGGGCCCCTATGAACACTGAAGCTTTCTTT
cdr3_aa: CASSEWRAPMNTEAFF

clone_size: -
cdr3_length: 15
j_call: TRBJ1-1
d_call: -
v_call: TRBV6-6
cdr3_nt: TGTGCCAGCAGTTACTTGAAGGGGAAGAACACTGAAGCTTTCTTT
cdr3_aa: CASSYLKGKNTEAFF

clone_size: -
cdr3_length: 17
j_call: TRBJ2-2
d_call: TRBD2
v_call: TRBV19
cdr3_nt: TGTGCCAGTAGCTCCTATTCTAGCGGGAGTAGAACCGGGGAGCTGTTTTTT
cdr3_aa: CASSSYSSGSRTGELFF

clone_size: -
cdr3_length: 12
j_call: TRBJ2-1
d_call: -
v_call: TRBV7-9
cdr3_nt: TGTGCCAGCAGCCCTAGTAGCTATGAGCAGTTCTTC
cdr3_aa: CASSPSSYEQFF

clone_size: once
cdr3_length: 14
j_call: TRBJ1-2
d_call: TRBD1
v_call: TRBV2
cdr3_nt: TGTGCCAGCAGCCTTCCGGACAGGGGCCATGGCTACACCTTC
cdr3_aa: CASSLPDRGHGYTF

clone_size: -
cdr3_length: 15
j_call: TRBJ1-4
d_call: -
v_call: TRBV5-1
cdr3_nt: TGCGCCAGCAGACAGGGAGGGTCACCGGGCGAAAAACTGTTTTTT
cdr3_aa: CASRQGGSPGEKLFF

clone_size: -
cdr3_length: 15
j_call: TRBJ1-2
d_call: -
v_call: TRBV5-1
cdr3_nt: TGCGCCAGCAGCCCCTCGGGAGAGGGGAGGCATGGCTACACCTTC
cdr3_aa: CASSPSGEGRHGYTF

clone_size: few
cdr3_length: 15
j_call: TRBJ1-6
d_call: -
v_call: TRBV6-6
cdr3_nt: TGTGCCAGCAGGGGGGGGCCTCAAAATAATTCACCCCTCCACTTT
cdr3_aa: CASRGGPQNNSPLHF

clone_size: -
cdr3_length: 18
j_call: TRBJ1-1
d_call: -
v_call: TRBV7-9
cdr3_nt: TGTGCCAGCAGCTTAGCAGGGCATAGTGGGGGGGGGAATCCTGAAGCTTTCTTT
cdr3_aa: CASSLAGHSGGGNPEAFF

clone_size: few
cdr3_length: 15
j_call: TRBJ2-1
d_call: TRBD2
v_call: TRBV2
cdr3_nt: TGTGCCAGCAGAGAAAGTAGCGGGGGTCACAATGAGCAGTTCTTC
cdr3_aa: CASRESSGGHNEQFF

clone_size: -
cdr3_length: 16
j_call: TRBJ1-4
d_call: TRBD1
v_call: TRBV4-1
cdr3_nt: TGCGCCAGCAGCCAAGTCGCGGGACAGGTTAATGAAAAACTGTTTTTT
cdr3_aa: CASSQVAGQVNEKLFF

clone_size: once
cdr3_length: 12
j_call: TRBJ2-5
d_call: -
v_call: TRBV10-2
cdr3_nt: TGCGCCAGCAGTGCAGTTGAAGAGACCCAGTACTTC
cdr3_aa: CASSAVEETQYF

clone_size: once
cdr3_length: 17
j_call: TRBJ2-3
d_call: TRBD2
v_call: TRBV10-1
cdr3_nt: TGCGCCAGCAGTGAAGGGACTAGCGGAATAAGCACAGATACGCAGTATTTT
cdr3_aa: CASSEGTSGISTDTQYF

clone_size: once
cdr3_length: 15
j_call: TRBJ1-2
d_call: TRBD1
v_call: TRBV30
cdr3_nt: TGTGCCTGGAGTGCCCGGGACAGGGTGTATAATGGCTACACCTTC
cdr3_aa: CAWSARDRVYNGYTF

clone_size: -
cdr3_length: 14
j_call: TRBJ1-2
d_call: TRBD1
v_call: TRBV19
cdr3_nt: TGTGCCAGTAGTGTCACCGGGACAGGGGTCGGCTACACCTTC
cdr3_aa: CASSVTGTGVGYTF

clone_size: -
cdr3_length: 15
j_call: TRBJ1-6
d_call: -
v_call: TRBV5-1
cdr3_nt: TGCGCCAGCAGCTTAAAACAAGTACCTAATTCACCCCTCCACTTT
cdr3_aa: CASSLKQVPNSPLHF